What follows are 5 T cell receptor beta chains derived from one specimen sequenced in a study of blood T cell repertoires in COVID-19. Profiled with immunoSEQ multiplex PCR; TCRdb holds only in-frame clones, not every one. The data contain more than 250,000 clones, 85% of them seen just once; the ten biggest clones take up roughly 5%. The sequencing input was peripheral blood. Source of these receptors: a man aged 50 to 59 with active or convalescent COVID-19.

The rearrangement uses TRBV3-1 (or the pseudogene TRBV3-2) and TRBJ1-2, with 8 bases fitting TRBD1. Losses at the gene ends were 3 bases for V and 7 bases for J; bases not matched to a gene: 13. The germline CDR1 and CDR2 sequences are LGHDT and YNNKEL (reference sequence). This CDR3 comprises 16 residues. In nucleotides, the CDR3 is TGTGCCAGCAGCCAGGGACAGGTGCTTTCCGGAGTTGGCTACACCTTC. It codes for CASSQGQVLSGVGYTF.

The chain has TRBV30 and TRBJ1-3; D is unclear. The germline CDR1 and CDR2 sequences are GTSNPN and SVGIG (reference sequence). This CDR3 region has 15 residues. The V end was cut by 4 bases, the J end by 0 bases, with 13 bases between. The CDR3 spells CAWNLDTISGNTIYF. DNA of the CDR3: TGTGCCTGGAATCTTGACACAATCTCTGGAAACACCATATATTTT.

The gene calls are TRBV7-9 and TRBJ1-5, with D maybe TRBD1 (6 bases). This CDR3 is built from 13 residues. With 5 bases removed from V and 6 bases from J, the gap between germline ends came to 11 bases. Germline V lookup: CDR1 SEHNR, CDR2 FQNEAQ (reference sequence). CDR3 DNA: TGTGCCAGCAGCAAGGACAGTCGTCAGCCCCAGCATTTT. Amino acids: CASSKDSRQPQHF.

The chain recombines TRBV7-8 with TRBJ1-4, with D unclear. The CDR3 extends over 15 amino acids. Germline CDR1 is SGHVS and CDR2 is FQNEAQ. V was pared by 5 bases and J by 5 bases, with 15 bases between. DNA for the CDR3: TGTGCCAGCAGCCCATACCGGGTGATAAATGAAAAACTGTTTTTT. Translated: CASSPYRVINEKLFF.

V and J are TRBV19 and TRBJ2-1, with 9 positions matching TRBD2. The J segment lost 9 bases and the V segment lost 6 bases, leaving 9 bases of the junction unmatched. The germline V gene encodes CDR1 LNHDA and CDR2 SQIVND (reference sequence). CDR3 length equals 14 residues. The CDR3 region is CASSPSGVAIEQFF. For the CDR3, the DNA is TGTGCCAGTAGCCCTAGCGGGGTAGCGATTGAGCAGTTCTTC. Supplemented by reference TRBV19 and TRBJ2-1, the full variable domain reads DGGITQSPKYLFRKEGQNVTLSCEQNLNHDAMYWYRQDPGQGLRLIYYSQIVNDFQKGDIAEGYSVSREKKESFPLTVTSAQKNPTAFYLCASSPSGVAIEQFFGPGTRLTVL.